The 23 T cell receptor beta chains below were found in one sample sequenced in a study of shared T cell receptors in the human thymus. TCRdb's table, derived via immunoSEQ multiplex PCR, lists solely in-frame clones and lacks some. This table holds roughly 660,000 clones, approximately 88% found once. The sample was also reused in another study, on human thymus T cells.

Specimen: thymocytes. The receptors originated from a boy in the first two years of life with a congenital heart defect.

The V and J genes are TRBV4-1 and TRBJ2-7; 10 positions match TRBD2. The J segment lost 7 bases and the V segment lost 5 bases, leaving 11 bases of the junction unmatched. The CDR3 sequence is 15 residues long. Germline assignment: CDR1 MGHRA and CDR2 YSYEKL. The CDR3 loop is CASSSDTSGKGEQYF. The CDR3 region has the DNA TGCGCCAGCAGCTCAGACACTAGCGGGAAGGGAGAGCAGTACTTC.

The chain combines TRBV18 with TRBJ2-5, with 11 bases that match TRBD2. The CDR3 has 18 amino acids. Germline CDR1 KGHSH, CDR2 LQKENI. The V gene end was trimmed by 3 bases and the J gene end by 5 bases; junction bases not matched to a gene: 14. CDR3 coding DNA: TGTGCCAGCTCACCCGCGCTGGGAGCGGTAGCGGGAGGGGAGACCCAGTACTTC. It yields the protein CASSPALGAVAGGETQYF.

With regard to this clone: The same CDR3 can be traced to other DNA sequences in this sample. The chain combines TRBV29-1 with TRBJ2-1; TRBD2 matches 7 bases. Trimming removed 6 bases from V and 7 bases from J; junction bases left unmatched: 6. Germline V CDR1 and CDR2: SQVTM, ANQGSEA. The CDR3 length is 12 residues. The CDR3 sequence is CSVDLAENEQFF. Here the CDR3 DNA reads TGCAGCGTGGATCTAGCGGAGAATGAGCAGTTCTTC.

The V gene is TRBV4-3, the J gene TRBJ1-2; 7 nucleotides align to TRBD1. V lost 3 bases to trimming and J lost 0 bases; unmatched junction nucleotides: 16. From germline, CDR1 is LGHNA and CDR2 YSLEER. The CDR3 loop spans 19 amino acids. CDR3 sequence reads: CASSQDHWGTAPTNYGYTF. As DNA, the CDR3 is TGCGCCAGCAGCCAGGATCATTGGGGGACAGCCCCCACTAACTATGGCTACACCTTC.

CDR3 nucleotides: TGTGCCATCGCGGCACTAGCCCCTAAGGCAGGGGAGCTGTTTTTT. Protein product: CAIAALAPKAGELFF. The V call is TRBV10-3, the J call TRBJ2-2; perhaps TRBD2 as D (6 bases). Germline CDR1 is ENHRY and CDR2 is SYGVKD. This CDR3 spans 15 amino acids. V was clipped by 8 bases and J by 8 bases, with 21 bases between them.

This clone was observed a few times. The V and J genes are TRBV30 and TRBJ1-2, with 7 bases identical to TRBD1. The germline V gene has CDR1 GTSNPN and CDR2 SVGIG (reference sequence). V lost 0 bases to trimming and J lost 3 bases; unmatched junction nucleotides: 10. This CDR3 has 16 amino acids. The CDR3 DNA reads TGTGCCTGGAGTGTCAATAGGGACAGAGCCTACTATGGCTACACCTTC. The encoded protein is CAWSVNRDRAYYGYTF. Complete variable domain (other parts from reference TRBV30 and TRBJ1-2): SQTIHQWPATLVQPVGSPLSLECTVEGTSNPNLYWYRQAAGRGLQLLFYSVGIGQISSEVPQNLSASRPQDRQFILSSKKLLLSDSGFYLCAWSVNRDRAYYGYTFGSGTRLTVV.

The CDR3 region is CASSLPSEVVPAFF. DNA for the CDR3: TGTGCCAGCAGCTTACCCTCCGAGGTTGTGCCGGCTTTCTTT. V and J are TRBV13 and TRBJ1-1; D gene unclear. V was pared by 2 bases and J by 11 bases, with 18 bases between. This CDR3 has 14 amino acids. Looked up from germline, CDR1 is PRHDT and CDR2 is FYEKMQ (reference sequence). Based on the CDR3 plus reference TRBV13 and TRBJ1-1, the full variable domain is AAGVIQSPRHLIKEKRETATLKCYPIPRHDTVYWYQQGPGQDPQFLISFYEKMQSDKGSIPDRFSAQQFSDYHSELNMSSLELGDSALYFCASSLPSEVVPAFFGQGTRLTVV.

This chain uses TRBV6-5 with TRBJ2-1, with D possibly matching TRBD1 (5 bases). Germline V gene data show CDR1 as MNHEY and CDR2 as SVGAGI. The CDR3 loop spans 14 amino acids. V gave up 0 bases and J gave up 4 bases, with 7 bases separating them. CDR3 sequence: CASSYSGRYNEQFF. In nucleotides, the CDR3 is TGTGCCAGCAGTTACTCGGGGCGGTACAATGAGCAGTTCTTC.

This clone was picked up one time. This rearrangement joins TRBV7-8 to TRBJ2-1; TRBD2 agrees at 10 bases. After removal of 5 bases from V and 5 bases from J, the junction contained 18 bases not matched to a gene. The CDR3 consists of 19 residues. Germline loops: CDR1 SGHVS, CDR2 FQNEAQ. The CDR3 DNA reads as TGTGCCAGCAGCCGTGCACTTATCCCGGGACTAGCGCCCGACAATGAGCAGTTCTTC. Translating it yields CASSRALIPGLAPDNEQFF.

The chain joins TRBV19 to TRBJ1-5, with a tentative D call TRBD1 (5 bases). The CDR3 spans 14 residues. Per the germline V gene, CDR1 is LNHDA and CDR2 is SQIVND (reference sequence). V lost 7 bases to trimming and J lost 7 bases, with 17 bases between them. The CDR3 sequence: CASTMGDRRQPQHF. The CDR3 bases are TGTGCCAGTACCATGGGTGACAGACGCCAGCCCCAGCATTTT.

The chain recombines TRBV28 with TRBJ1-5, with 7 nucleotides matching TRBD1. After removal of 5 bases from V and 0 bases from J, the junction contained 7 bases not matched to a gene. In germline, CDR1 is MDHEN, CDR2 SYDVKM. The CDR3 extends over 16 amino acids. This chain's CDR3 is CASSPGTEYSNQPQHF. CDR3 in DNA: TGTGCCAGCAGTCCCGGGACAGAATATAGCAATCAGCCCCAGCATTTT. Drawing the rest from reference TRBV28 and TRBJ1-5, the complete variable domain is DVKVTQSSRYLVKRTGEKVFLECVQDMDHENMFWYRQDPGLGLRLIYFSYDVKMKEKGDIPEGYSVSREKKERFSLILESASTNQTSMYLCASSPGTEYSNQPQHFGDGTRLSIL.

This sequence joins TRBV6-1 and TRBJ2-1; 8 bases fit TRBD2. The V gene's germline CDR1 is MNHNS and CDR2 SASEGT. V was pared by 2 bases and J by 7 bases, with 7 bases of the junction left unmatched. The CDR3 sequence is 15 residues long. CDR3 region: CASSERTSKGNEQFF. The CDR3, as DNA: TGTGCCAGCAGTGAAAGGACTAGCAAGGGGAATGAGCAGTTCTTC.

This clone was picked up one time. The DNA of the CDR3 is TGTGCCAGCAGCGTCCTCAGGGGGCCCGAGAACACTGAAGCTTTCTTT. The encoded protein is CASSVLRGPENTEAFF. The V call is TRBV9, the J call TRBJ1-1; 8 bases are a match to TRBD1. CDR3 length: 16 residues. The V segment lost 2 bases and the J segment 1 base; nucleotides outside the gene matches: 7. Looked up from germline, CDR1 is SGDLS and CDR2 is YYNGEE.

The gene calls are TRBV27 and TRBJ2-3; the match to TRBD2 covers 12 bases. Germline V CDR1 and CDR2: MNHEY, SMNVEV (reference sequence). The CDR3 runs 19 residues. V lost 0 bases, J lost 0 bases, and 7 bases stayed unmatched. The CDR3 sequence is CASSLSTGTSGPSTDTQYF. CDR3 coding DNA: TGTGCCAGCAGTTTATCAACCGGGACTAGCGGGCCTAGCACAGATACGCAGTATTTT.

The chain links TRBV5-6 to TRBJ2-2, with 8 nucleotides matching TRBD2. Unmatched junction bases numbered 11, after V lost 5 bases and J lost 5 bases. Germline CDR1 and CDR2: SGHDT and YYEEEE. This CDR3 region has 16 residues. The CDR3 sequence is CASSRGGGLVTGELFF. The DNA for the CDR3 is TGTGCCAGCAGTCGAGGGGGGGGACTAGTAACCGGGGAGCTGTTTTTT.

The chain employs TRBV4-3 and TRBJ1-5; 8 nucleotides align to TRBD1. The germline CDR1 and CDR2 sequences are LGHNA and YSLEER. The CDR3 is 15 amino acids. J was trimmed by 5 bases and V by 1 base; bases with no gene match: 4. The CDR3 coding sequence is TGCGCCAGCAGCCAAGGGACAGGGTGGGATCAGCCCCAGCATTTT. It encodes CASSQGTGWDQPQHF.

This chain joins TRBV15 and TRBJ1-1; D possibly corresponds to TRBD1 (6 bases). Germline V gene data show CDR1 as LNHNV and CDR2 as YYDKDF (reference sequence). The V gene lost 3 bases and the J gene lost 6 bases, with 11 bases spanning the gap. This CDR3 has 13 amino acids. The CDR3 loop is CATSRARGPEAFF. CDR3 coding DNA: TGTGCCACCAGCAGGGCCAGGGGACCTGAAGCTTTCTTT.

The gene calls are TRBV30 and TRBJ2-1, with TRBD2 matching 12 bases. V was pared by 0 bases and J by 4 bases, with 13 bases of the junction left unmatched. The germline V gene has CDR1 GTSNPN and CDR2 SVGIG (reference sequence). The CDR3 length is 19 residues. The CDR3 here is CAWSVRTSGILYRYNEQFF. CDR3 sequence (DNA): TGTGCCTGGAGTGTCAGGACTAGCGGGATCTTGTATCGTTACAATGAGCAGTTCTTC. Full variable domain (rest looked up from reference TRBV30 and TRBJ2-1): SQTIHQWPATLVQPVGSPLSLECTVEGTSNPNLYWYRQAAGRGLQLLFYSVGIGQISSEVPQNLSASRPQDRQFILSSKKLLLSDSGFYLCAWSVRTSGILYRYNEQFFGPGTRLTVL.

The CDR3 is CASMEKASYEQYF. The CDR3 bases are TGTGCCAGCATGGAGAAGGCCTCCTACGAGCAGTACTTC. V is TRBV27 and J is TRBJ2-7; D unresolved. CDR1 and CDR2 from the germline V gene are MNHEY and SMNVEV (reference sequence). CDR3 size: 13 residues. V was pared by 7 bases and J by 0 bases, with 10 bases between.

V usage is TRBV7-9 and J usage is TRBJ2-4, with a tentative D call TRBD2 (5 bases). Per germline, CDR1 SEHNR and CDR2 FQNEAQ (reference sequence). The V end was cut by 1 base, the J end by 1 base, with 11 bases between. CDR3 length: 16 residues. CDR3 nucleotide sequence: TGTGCCAGCAGCTTAGAACTAGGTCCGGCCAAAAACATTCAGTACTTC. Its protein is CASSLELGPAKNIQYF.

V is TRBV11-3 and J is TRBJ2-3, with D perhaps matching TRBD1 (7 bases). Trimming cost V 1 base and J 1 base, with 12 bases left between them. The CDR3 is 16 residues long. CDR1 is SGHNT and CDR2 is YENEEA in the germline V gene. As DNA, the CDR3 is TGTGCCAGCAGCTTAGCCCAGGGGGAGGGCACAGATACGCAGTATTTT. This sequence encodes CASSLAQGEGTDTQYF.

DNA of the CDR3: TGCGCCAGCAGCCTCAACCCTAGCGGGAGGTACGACGAGCAGTACTTC. It yields the protein CASSLNPSGRYDEQYF. The V and J genes are TRBV4-3 and TRBJ2-7, with 11 bases identical to TRBD2. V lost 4 bases and J lost 5; bases outside the gene matches: 10. The CDR3 contains 16 residues. Germline V gene sequence: CDR1 LGHNA, CDR2 YSLEER.

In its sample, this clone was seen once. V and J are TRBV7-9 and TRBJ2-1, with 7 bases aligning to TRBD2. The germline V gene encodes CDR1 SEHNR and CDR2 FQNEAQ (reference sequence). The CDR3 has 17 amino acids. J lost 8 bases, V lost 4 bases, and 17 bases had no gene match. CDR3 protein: CASSSPWAGAPGYEQFF. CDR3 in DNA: TGTGCCAGCAGCTCGCCTTGGGCGGGAGCCCCAGGGTATGAGCAGTTCTTC.